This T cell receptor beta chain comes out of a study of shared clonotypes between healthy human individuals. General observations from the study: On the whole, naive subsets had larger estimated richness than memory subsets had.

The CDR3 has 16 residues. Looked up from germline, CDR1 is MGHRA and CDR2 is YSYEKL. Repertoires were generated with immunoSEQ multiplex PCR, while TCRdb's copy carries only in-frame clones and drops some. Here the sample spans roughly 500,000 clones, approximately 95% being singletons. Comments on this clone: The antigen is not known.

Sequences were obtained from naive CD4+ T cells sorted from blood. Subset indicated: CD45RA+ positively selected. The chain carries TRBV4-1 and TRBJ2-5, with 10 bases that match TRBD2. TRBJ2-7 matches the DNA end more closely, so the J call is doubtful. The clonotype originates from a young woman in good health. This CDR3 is CASSQIGTSVSYEQYF. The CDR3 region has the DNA TGCGCCAGCAGCCAAATCGGGACTAGCGTCTCCTACGAGCAGTACTTC.